This entry lists 13 T cell receptor beta chains sequenced from one sample in a study of response to subunit inactivated influenza vaccine. TCRdb used MiXCR to reprocess the RT-PCR reads, holding one entry per CDR3 protein. The sample yields around 480,000 distinct CDR3 sequences, 16% seen once. Sequencing was performed on CD4+ T cells sorted from PBMCs, taken roughly 24 months after vaccination. The receptors were sampled from a man aged 50-75 years who received an inactivated influenza vaccine.

This clonotype showed up just a few times. V gene TRBV28 combines with J gene TRBJ1-4, with unresolved D. Trimming left V 6 bases short and J 8 bases short, with 16 bases between. This CDR3 has 14 residues. CDR1 is MDHEN, CDR2 SYDVKM, per germline. CDR3 region: CASRRAREVEKLFF. CDR3 nucleotides: TGTGCCAGCAGACGGGCCCGGGAAGTCGAAAAACTGTTTTTT.

The rearrangement links TRBV7-9 to TRBJ2-1; D gene uncertain. Deletions cut 5 bases from V and 7 bases from J, with 3 bases between. Germline CDR1 SEHNR, CDR2 FQNEAQ (reference sequence). The CDR3 spans 10 residues. In DNA form, the CDR3 reads TGTGCCAGCAGCCAGAATGAGCAGTTCTTC. Its protein product is CASSQNEQFF.

This clonotype was recorded a few times. The genes are TRBV20-1 and TRBJ2-1; TRBD2 matches at 8 bases. V was pared by 5 bases and J by 9 bases, with 6 bases of the junction left unmatched. CDR1 is DFQATT, CDR2 SNEGSKA, per germline (reference sequence). The CDR3 is 12 residues long. The CDR3 region has the DNA TGCAGTGCTGGAGCGGGAGCGCGTGAGCAGTTCTTC. Translated, it gives CSAGAGAREQFF.

This clonotype was seen only a few times. The CDR3 coding sequence is TGCAGTGCTAGAAAAAGAATCAGCACCGGGGAGCTGTTTTTT. Translating it yields CSARKRISTGELFF. The chain employs TRBV20-1 and TRBJ2-2; D unclear. Germline CDR1 DFQATT, CDR2 SNEGSKA (reference sequence). The CDR3 is 14 amino acids. Trimming stripped 2 bases from V and 4 bases from J, with 11 bases between.

This clonotype has at least ten counts. One end of the junction varies from germline; a read error may be responsible. The chain combines TRBV5-1 with TRBJ2-1, with D possibly TRBD2 on 6 matching bases. The CDR3 runs to 12 residues. The germline CDR1 and CDR2 sequences are SGHRS and YFSETQ. The CDR3 DNA reads TGTGCCAGCAGCTTAGGAGGGGATGAGCAGTTCTTC. Its protein is CASSLGGDEQFF.

This sequence joins TRBV20-1 and TRBJ1-5; weak D call: TRBD1 (5 bases). CDR3 size: 14 residues. The V end was cut by 0 bases, the J end by 1 base, with 7 bases between. CDR1 and CDR2 from the germline V gene are DFQATT and SNEGSKA (reference sequence). Written as DNA, the CDR3 is TGCAGTGCTAGAGAGGGGACGAGCAATCAGCCCCAGCATTTT. Amino acids: CSAREGTSNQPQHF.

The chain employs TRBV6-1 and TRBJ2-7, with D possibly being TRBD2 (5 bases). Trimming removed 3 bases at V and 2 bases at J, with 14 bases between. The CDR3 length is 15 residues. The germline gives CDR1 MNHNS, CDR2 SASEGT. Here the CDR3 DNA reads TGTGCCAGCAGTGACCGAGCGGTTTTAGCCTACGAGCAGTACTTC. Translated: CASSDRAVLAYEQYF.

This clonotype was counted a few times. V usage is TRBV5-1 and J usage is TRBJ1-1, with D possibly TRBD1 on 5 matching bases. The CDR3 has 17 amino acids. V shed 2 bases and J shed 3 bases, with 20 bases lying between them. CDR1 is SGHRS, CDR2 YFSETQ, per germline. The CDR3 DNA sequence: TGCGCCAGCAGCTTTCAGGGCTCCGCGTTAATCGACACTGAAGCTTTCTTT. Translation: CASSFQGSALIDTEAFF.

This clonotype came up a few times. V gene TRBV3-1 combines with J gene TRBJ2-2; D is possibly TRBD2 (6 bases). Trimming stripped 1 base from V and 4 bases from J, with 10 bases between. Germline V gene data show CDR1 as LGHDT and CDR2 as YNNKEL (reference sequence). The CDR3 contains 15 residues. CDR3 residues: CASSQGGASTGELFF. The CDR3 coding sequence is TGTGCCAGCAGCCAAGGCGGGGCGAGCACCGGGGAGCTGTTTTTT.

This clonotype was seen only a few times. The chain has TRBV6-1 and TRBJ2-5; a possible D gene is TRBD2 (5 bases). The germline V and J ends were trimmed by 5 bases and 5 bases, with 12 bases remaining between them. Per germline, CDR1 MNHNS and CDR2 SASEGT. This CDR3 contains 13 residues. CDR3 DNA: TGTGCCAGCAGTCCGGGGTTTTCGGAGACCCAGTACTTC. This gives the protein CASSPGFSETQYF.

The sample holds a few counts of this clonotype. The chain links TRBV2 to TRBJ1-1; D is unresolved. The CDR3 totals 11 residues. V was pared by 7 bases and J by 1 base, with 4 bases between. CDR1 and CDR2 (germline): SNHLY, FYNNEI. The CDR3: CASTRNTEAFF. The CDR3 DNA follows: TGTGCCAGCACCAGGAACACTGAAGCTTTCTTT.

The table lists this clonotype with many counts. As DNA, the CDR3 is TGCACCGGGACAGGGGGATACAATGAGCAGTTCTTC. Translated: CTGTGGYNEQFF. The chain combines TRBV29-1 with TRBJ2-1; 11 bases match TRBD1. Germline CDR1 and CDR2: SQVTM and ANQGSEA. The CDR3 covers 12 residues.

This clonotype was seen a few times. The genes are TRBV24-1 and TRBJ2-1; 9 nucleotides match TRBD1. V shed 5 bases and J 1 base; nucleotides not matched to a gene: 5. This CDR3 has 16 residues. The germline V gene encodes CDR1 KGHDR and CDR2 SFDVKD. The CDR3 reads CATSGRQGGSYNEQFF. CDR3 bases: TGTGCCACCAGTGGACGACAGGGGGGATCCTACAATGAGCAGTTCTTC.